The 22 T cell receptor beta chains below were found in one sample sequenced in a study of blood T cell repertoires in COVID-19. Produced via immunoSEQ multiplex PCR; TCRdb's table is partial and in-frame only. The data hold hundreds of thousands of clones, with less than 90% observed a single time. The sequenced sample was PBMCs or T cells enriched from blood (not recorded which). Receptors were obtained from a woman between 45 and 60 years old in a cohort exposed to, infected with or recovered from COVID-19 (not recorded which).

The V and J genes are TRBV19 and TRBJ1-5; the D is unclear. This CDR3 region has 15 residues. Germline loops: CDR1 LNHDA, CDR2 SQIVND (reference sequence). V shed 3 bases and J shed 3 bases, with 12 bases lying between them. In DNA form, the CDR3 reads TGTGCCAGTAGTATGTTGGCAGGATTCAATCAGCCCCAGCATTTT. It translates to CASSMLAGFNQPQHF.

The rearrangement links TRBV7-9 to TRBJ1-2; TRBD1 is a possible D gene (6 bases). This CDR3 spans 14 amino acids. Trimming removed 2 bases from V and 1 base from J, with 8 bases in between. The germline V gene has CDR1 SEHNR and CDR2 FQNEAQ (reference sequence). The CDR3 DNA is TGTGCCAGCAGCTTAACAGGGTTTAACTATGGCTACACCTTC. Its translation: CASSLTGFNYGYTF.

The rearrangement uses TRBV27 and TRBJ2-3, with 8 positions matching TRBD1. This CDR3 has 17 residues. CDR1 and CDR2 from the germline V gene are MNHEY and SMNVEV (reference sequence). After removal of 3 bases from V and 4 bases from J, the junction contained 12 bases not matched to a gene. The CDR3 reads CASSFSRSGGESDTQYF. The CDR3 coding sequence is TGTGCCAGCAGTTTCTCTAGGTCAGGGGGCGAATCAGATACGCAGTATTTT.

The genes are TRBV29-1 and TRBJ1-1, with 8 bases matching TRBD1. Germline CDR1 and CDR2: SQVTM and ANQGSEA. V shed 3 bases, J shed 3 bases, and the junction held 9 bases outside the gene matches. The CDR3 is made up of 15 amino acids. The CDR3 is CSVDGAGTGYTEAFF. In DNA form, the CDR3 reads TGCAGCGTTGATGGAGCCGGGACAGGCTACACTGAAGCTTTCTTT.

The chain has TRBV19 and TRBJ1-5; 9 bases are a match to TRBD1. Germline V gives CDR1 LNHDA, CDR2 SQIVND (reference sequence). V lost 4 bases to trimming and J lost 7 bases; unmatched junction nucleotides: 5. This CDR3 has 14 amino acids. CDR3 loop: CASSKDRGWQPQHF. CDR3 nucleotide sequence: TGTGCCAGTAGTAAAGACAGGGGGTGGCAGCCCCAGCATTTT.

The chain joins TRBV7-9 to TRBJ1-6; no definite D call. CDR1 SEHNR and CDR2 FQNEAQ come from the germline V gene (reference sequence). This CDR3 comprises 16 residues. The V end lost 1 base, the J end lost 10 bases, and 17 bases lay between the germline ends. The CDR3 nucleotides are TGTGCCAGCAGCTTAGAGCCCAGAGCGGGCCTCTCACCCCTCCACTTT. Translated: CASSLEPRAGLSPLHF.

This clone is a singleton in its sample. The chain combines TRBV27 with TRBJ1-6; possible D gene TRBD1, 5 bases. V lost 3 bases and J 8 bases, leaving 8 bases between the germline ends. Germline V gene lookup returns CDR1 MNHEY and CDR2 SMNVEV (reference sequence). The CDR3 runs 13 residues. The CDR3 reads CASSFRAYSPLHF. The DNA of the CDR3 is TGTGCCAGCAGTTTCAGGGCATATTCACCCCTCCACTTT.

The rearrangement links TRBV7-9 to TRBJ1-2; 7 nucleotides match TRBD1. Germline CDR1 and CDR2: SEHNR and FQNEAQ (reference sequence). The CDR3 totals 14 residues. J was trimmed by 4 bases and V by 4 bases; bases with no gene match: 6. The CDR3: CASSSDRARYGYTF. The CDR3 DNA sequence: TGTGCCAGCAGCTCTGACAGGGCACGCTATGGCTACACCTTC.

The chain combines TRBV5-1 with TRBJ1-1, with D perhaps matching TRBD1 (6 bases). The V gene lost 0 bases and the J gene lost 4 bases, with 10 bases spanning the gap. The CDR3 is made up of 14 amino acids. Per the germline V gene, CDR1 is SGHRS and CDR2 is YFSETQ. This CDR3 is CASSLVGGGTEAFF. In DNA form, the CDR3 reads TGCGCCAGCAGCTTGGTTGGGGGCGGCACTGAAGCTTTCTTT.

The CDR3 nucleotides are TGTGCCAGCAGTGGACAGATTCTATACAATGAGCAGTTCTTC. This codes for CASSGQILYNEQFF. The rearrangement joins TRBV2 to TRBJ2-1, with TRBD1 as a possible D gene (5 bases). V lost 4 bases and J lost 4, with 11 bases in between. This CDR3 is 14 amino acids long. The V gene's germline CDR1 is SNHLY and CDR2 FYNNEI. Together with reference TRBV2 and TRBJ2-1, the CDR3 gives the full variable domain: EPEVTQTPSHQVTQMGQEVILRCVPISNHLYFYWYRQILGQKVEFLVSFYNNEISEKSEIFDDQFSVERPDGSNFTLKIRSTKLEDSAMYFCASSGQILYNEQFFGPGTRLTVL.

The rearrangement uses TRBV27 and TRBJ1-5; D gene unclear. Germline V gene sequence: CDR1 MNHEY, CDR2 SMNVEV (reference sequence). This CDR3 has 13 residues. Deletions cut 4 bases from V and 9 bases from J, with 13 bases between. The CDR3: CASSSYPGWPQHF. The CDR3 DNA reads TGTGCCAGCAGTTCGTACCCAGGATGGCCCCAGCATTTT.

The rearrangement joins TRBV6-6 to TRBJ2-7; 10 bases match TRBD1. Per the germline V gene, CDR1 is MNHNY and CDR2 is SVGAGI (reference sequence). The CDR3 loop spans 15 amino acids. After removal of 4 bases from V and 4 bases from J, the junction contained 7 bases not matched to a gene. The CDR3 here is CASSFPDRGRYEQYF. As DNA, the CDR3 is TGTGCCAGCAGTTTCCCGGACAGGGGGAGGTACGAGCAGTACTTC.

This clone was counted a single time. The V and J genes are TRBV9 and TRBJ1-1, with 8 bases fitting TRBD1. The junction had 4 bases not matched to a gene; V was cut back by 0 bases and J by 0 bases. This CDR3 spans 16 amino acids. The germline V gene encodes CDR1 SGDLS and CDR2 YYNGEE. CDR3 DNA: TGTGCCAGCAGCGTAGGATGGGACAGGCTGAACACTGAAGCTTTCTTT. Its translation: CASSVGWDRLNTEAFF.

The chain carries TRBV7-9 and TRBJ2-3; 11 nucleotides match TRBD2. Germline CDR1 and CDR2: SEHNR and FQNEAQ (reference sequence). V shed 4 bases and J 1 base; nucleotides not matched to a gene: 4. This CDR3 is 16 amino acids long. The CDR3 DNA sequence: TGTGCCAGCAGCTCCCCACTAGCGGGGGGCACAGATACGCAGTATTTT. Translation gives CASSSPLAGGTDTQYF.

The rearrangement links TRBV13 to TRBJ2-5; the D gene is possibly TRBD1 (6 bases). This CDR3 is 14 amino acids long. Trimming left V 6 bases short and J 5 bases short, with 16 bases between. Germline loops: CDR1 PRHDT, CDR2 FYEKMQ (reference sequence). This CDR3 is CASRPYGGSETQYF. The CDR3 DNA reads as TGTGCCAGCAGACCTTATGGGGGCAGTGAGACCCAGTACTTC.

The CDR3 DNA follows: TGTGCCAGCAGGGGGACAGGGATGAAGCCCCAGCATTTT. It is translated as CASRGTGMKPQHF. The chain recombines TRBV2 with TRBJ1-5; TRBD1 agrees at 9 bases. V gave up 6 bases and J gave up 8 bases; unmatched junction bases: 5. The CDR3 loop spans 13 amino acids. CDR1 is SNHLY, CDR2 FYNNEI, per germline.

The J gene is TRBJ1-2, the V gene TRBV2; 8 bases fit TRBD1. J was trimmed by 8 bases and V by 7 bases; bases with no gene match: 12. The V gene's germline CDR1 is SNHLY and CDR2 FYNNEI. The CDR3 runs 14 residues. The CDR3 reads CASNWDRPQRGYTF. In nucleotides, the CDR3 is TGTGCCAGCAATTGGGACAGGCCACAAAGAGGCTACACCTTC.

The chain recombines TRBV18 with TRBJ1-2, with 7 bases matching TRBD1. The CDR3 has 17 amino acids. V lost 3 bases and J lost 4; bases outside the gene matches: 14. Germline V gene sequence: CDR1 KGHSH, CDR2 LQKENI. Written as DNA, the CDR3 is TGTGCCAGCTCACCGGGGACAGAAGAGTCCCTCTTCTATGGCTACACCTTC. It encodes CASSPGTEESLFYGYTF.

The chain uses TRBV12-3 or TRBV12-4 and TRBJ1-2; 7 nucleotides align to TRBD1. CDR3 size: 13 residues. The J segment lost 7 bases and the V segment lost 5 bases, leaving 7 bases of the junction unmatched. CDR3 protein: CASSTDRARGYTF. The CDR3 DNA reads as TGTGCCAGCAGTACTGACAGGGCGCGTGGCTACACCTTC.

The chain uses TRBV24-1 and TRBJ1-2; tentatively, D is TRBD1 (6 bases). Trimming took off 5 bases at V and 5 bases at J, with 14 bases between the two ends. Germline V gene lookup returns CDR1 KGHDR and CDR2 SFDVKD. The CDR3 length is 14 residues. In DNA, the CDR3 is TGTGCCACCAGTGGTCCGGGACATTCTTATGGCTACACCTTC. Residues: CATSGPGHSYGYTF.

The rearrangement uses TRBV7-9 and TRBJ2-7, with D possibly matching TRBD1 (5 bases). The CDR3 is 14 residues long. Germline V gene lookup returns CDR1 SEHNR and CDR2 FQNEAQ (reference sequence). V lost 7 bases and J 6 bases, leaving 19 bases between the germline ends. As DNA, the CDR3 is TGTGCCAGCAACGCTGGGGCAGGGCGGCTCGAGCAGTACTTC. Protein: CASNAGAGRLEQYF.

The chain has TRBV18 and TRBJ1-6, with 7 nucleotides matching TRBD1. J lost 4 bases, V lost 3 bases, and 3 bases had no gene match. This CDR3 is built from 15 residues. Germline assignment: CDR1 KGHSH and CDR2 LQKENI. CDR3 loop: CASSPTQGYNSPLHF. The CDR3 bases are TGTGCCAGCTCACCGACACAGGGGTATAATTCACCCCTCCACTTT.